This TCR beta chain appears in the sequencing data of a study of CD8 T cells in ankylosing spondylitis. Broader study findings: A TCR beta motif of roughly eight highly homologous variants appeared characteristic of ankylosing spondylitis blood.

TCRdb itself ran the 5' RACE reads through MiXCR, one entry per CDR3 protein. This sample carries roughly 700,000 distinct CDR3 sequences, roughly 19% of them seen once, and the ten largest clones take under 20%. Germline assignment: CDR1 SGHRS and CDR2 YFSETQ. The CDR3 runs 15 residues. The junction had 7 bases not matched to a gene; V was cut back by 0 bases and J by 7 bases. In regard to this clonotype: The antigen remains unidentified.

V is TRBV5-1 and J is TRBJ1-2; 9 positions match TRBD1. What was sequenced was blood, either unsorted or a sorted T cell fraction (not recorded which). The clonotype comes from a male donor with ankylosing spondylitis. DNA of the CDR3: TGCGCCAGCAGCTTGGGGGACAGGGAAATTAGTGGCTACACCTTC. This codes for CASSLGDREISGYTF.